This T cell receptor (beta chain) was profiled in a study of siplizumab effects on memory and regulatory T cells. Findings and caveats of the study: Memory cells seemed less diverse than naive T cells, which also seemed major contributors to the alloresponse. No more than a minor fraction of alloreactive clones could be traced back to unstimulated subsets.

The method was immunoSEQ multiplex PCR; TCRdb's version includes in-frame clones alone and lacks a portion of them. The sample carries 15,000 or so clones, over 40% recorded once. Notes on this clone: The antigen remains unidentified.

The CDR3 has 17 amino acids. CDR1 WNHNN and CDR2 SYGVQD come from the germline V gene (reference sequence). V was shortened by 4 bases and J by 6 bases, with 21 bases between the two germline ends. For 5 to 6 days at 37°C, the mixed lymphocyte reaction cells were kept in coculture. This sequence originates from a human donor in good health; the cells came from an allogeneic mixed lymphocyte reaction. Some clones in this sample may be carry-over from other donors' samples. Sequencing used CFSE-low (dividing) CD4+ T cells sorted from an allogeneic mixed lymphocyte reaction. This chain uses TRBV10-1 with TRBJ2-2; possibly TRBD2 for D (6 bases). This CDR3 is CASSVNPPGAGSGELFF. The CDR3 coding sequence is TGCGCCAGCAGTGTAAACCCCCCCGGTGCGGGGTCCGGGGAGCTGTTTTTT.